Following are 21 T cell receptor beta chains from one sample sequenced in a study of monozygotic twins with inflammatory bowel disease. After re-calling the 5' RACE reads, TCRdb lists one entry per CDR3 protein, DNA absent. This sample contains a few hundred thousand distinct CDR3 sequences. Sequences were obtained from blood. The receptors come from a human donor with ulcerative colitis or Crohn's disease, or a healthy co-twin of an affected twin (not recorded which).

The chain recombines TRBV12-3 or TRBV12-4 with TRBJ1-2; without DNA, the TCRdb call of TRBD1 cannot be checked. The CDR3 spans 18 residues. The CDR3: CASSSPGGAGDPGDGYTF.

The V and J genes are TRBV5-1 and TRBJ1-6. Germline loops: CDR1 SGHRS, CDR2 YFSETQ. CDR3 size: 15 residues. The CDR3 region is CASSRDGSRNSPLHF.

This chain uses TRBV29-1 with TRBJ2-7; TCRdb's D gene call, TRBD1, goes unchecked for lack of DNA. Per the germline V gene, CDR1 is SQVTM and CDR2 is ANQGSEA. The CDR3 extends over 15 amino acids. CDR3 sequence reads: CSVAPGQGDSHEQYF.

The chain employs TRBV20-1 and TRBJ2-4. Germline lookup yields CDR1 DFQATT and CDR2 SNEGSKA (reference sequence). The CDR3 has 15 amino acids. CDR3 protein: CSARVGAEAKNMQYF.

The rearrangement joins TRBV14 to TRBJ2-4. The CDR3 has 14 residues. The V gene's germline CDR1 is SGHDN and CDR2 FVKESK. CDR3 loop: CASSQESQLDIQYF.

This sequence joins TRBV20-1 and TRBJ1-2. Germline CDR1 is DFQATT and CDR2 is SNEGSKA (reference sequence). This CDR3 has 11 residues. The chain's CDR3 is CSTQGPYGYTF.

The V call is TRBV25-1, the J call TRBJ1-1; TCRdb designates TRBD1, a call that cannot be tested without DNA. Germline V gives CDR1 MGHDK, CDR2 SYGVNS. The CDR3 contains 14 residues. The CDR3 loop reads CASSPTHYPLEAFF.

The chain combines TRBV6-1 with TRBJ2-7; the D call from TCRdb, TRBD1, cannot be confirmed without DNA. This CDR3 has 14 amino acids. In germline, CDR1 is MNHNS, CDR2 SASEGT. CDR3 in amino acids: CASSQRQGSYEQYF.

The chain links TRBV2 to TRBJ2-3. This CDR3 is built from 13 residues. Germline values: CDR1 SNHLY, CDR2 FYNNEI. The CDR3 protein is CASSPSPTDTQYF.

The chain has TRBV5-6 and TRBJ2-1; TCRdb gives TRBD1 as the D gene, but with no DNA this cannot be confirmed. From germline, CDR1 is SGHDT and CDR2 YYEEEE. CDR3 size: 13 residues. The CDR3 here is CASSRGRGREQFF.

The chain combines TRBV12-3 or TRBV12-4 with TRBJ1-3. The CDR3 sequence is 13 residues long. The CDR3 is CASSAVSGNTIYF.

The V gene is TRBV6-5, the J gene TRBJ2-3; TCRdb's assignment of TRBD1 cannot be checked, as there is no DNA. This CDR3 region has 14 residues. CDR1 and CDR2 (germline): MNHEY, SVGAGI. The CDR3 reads CASSWYGGQDTQYF.

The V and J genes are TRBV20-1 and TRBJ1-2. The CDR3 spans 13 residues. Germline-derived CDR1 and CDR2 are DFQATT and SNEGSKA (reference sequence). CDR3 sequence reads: CSATRTGRSGYTF.

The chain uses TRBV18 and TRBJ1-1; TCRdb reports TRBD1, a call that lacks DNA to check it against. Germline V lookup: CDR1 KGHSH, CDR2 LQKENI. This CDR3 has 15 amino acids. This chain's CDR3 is CASSQKTGLNTEAFF.

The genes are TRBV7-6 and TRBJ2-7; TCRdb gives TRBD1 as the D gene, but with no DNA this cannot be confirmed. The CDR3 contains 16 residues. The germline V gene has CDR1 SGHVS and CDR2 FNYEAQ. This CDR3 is CASSLGRDGNLYEQYF.

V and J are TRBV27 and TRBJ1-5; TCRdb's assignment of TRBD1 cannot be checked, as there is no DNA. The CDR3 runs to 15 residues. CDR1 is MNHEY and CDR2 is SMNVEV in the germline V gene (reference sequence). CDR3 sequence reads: CASSFLAGSDQPQHF.

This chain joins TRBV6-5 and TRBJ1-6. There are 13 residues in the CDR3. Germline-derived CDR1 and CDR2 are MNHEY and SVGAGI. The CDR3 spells CASSPSFYSPLHF.

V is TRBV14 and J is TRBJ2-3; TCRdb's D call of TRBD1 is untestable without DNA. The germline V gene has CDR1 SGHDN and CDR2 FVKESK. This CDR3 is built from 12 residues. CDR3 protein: CASSRSGGTQYF.

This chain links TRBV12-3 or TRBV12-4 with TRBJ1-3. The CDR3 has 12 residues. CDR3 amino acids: CASSLGGDTIYF.

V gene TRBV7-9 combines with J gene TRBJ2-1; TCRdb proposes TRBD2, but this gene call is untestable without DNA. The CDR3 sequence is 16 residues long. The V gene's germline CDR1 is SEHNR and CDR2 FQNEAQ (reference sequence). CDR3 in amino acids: CASSSLWGRPYNEQFF. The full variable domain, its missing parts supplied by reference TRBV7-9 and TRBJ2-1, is DTGVSQNPRHKITKRGQNVTFRCDPISEHNRLYWYRQTLGQGPEFLTYFQNEAQLEKSRLLSDRFSAERPKGSFSTLEIQRTEQGDSAMYLCASSSLWGRPYNEQFFGPGTRLTVL.

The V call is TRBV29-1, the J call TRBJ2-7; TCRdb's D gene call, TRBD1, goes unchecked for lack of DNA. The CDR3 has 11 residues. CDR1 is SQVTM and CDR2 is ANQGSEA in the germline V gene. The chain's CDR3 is CSVGTGNEQYF.